The 31 T cell receptor beta chains in this list originate from one sample, sequenced in a study of blood T cell repertoires in COVID-19. Sequenced by immunoSEQ multiplex PCR; TCRdb stores in-frame clones only, minus some. This sample carries approximately 260,000 clones, approximately 84% of them seen once, and the ten largest clones take 7.5% to 9%. Material for sequencing was peripheral blood. All receptors come from a human donor in a cohort sampled during active COVID-19.

V gene TRBV5-1 combines with J gene TRBJ2-5, with 9 bases aligning to TRBD2. V shed 1 base and J 5 bases; nucleotides not matched to a gene: 12. CDR3 length: 17 residues. Germline CDR1 reads SGHRS; CDR2 reads YFSETQ. CDR3 in DNA: TGCGCCAGCAGCTTGAGTTCGAGCGGGGGGAGGAGGGAGACCCAGTACTTC. Translating it yields CASSLSSSGGRRETQYF.

The CDR3 sequence is CASSRLAGGADTQYF. CDR3 coding DNA: TGTGCCAGTAGCCGACTAGCGGGGGGCGCAGATACGCAGTATTTT. The chain joins TRBV19 to TRBJ2-3; 13 bases line up with TRBD2. The CDR3 spans 15 residues. CDR1 is LNHDA and CDR2 is SQIVND in the germline V gene (reference sequence). The ends lost 6 bases at V and 4 bases at J; junction bases unmatched: 4.

The chain recombines TRBV10-1 with TRBJ1-6; D gene unclear. V lost 2 bases and J lost 7, with 12 bases in between. CDR1 and CDR2 (germline): WNHNN, SYGVQD (reference sequence). This CDR3 is 15 amino acids long. CDR3 coding DNA: TGCGCCAGCAGTGAGACGCGGTCGGGAAATTCACCCCTCCACTTT. It specifies CASSETRSGNSPLHF.

The chain carries TRBV20-1 and TRBJ1-1, with D maybe TRBD1 (5 bases). V dropped 5 bases and J dropped 10 bases, with 14 bases sitting between them. The CDR3 contains 11 residues. Germline V gene sequence: CDR1 DFQATT, CDR2 SNEGSKA (reference sequence). The CDR3 loop is CSAPDRLRAFF. CDR3 coding DNA: TGCAGTGCTCCTGACAGATTACGAGCTTTCTTT.

The genes are TRBV6-1 and TRBJ1-4; D is undetermined. With 3 bases removed from V and 7 bases from J, the gap between germline ends came to 6 bases. Per germline, CDR1 MNHNS and CDR2 SASEGT. This CDR3 has 12 amino acids. This CDR3 is CASSDEGEKLFF. The CDR3 coding sequence is TGTGCCAGCAGTGATGAGGGTGAAAAACTGTTTTTT.

The rearrangement links TRBV6-4 to TRBJ2-5, with 7 bases that match TRBD2. Trimming removed 3 bases from V and 7 bases from J; junction bases left unmatched: 5. Germline V gene data show CDR1 as MRHNA and CDR2 as SNTAGT. The length of the CDR3 is 13 residues. The CDR3 DNA is TGTGCCAGCAGTGAGCAAGGCGGGGGGACCCAGTACTTC. It yields the protein CASSEQGGGTQYF.

This chain links TRBV24-1 with TRBJ2-3, with D maybe TRBD2 (5 bases). Trimming stripped 3 bases from V and 3 bases from J, with 15 bases between. The CDR3 is 16 amino acids. CDR1 is KGHDR and CDR2 is SFDVKD in the germline V gene. CDR3 sequence (DNA): TGTGCCACCAGTGATCCCGGGAATGAAGCGACAGATACGCAGTATTTT. Its protein product is CATSDPGNEATDTQYF.

This chain links TRBV19 with TRBJ2-5, with TRBD1 as a possible D gene (5 bases). Trimming removed 6 bases at V and 6 bases at J, with 26 bases between. In germline, CDR1 is LNHDA, CDR2 SQIVND (reference sequence). The length of the CDR3 is 17 residues. The chain's CDR3 is CASRRRSGPLDQQTQYF. Here the CDR3 DNA reads TGTGCCAGTAGGAGGCGGTCAGGGCCCCTTGACCAGCAGACCCAGTACTTC.

The chain couples TRBV6-5 to TRBJ2-7, with D possibly matching TRBD1 (6 bases). This CDR3 has 14 amino acids. The V gene's germline CDR1 is MNHEY and CDR2 SVGAGI. V was cut by 5 bases and J by 9 bases, with 20 bases left in between. The CDR3 DNA sequence: TGTGCCAGCAGTAATCCCGGGACATTTGCCGGGCAGTACTTC. This translates into CASSNPGTFAGQYF.

Concerning this clone: The sample contains more than one DNA sequence encoding this CDR3. This chain links TRBV5-4 with TRBJ2-5; D is perhaps TRBD2 (5 bases). CDR3 size: 13 residues. The germline V and J ends were trimmed by 4 bases and 0 bases, with 7 bases remaining between them. Germline V lookup: CDR1 SGHNT, CDR2 YYREEE (reference sequence). This CDR3 reads CASSPGNQETQYF. In nucleotides, the CDR3 is TGTGCCAGCAGCCCCGGGAACCAAGAGACCCAGTACTTC.

The chain combines TRBV5-1 with TRBJ2-2; D unclear. V gave up 6 bases and J gave up 0 bases, with 12 bases separating them. The germline gives CDR1 SGHRS, CDR2 YFSETQ. This CDR3 contains 15 residues. CDR3 region: CASTYETANTGELFF. CDR3 nucleotides: TGCGCCAGCACCTATGAGACTGCGAACACCGGGGAGCTGTTTTTT.

This clone has only a few counts. The rearrangement joins TRBV18 to TRBJ2-5, with a weak D call TRBD1 (6 bases). CDR1 and CDR2 from the germline V gene are KGHSH and LQKENI. The V and J ends lost 2 bases and 5 bases respectively, with 21 bases between them. This CDR3 is built from 17 residues. The CDR3 nucleotides are TGTGCCAGCTCACCAGTTTCCAGAAAAACAGGGCAGGAGACCCAGTACTTC. Translated: CASSPVSRKTGQETQYF.

The rearrangement links TRBV6-1 to TRBJ2-3; D call uncertain. The CDR3 has 14 amino acids. Germline V CDR1 and CDR2: MNHNS, SASEGT. V was cut by 1 base and J by 6 bases, with 11 bases left in between. CDR3 protein: CASSEGHSSDTQYF. Here the CDR3 DNA reads TGTGCCAGCAGTGAAGGCCACTCCTCGGATACGCAGTATTTT.

The CDR3 protein is CASGRHTAGDDGYTF. In DNA, the CDR3 is TGTGCCAGTGGGAGACATACGGCCGGGGATGATGGCTACACCTTC. The gene calls are TRBV6-5 and TRBJ1-2; D unclear. Trimming took 9 bases from V and 6 from J, leaving 23 bases between them. The CDR3 sequence is 15 residues long. The germline gives CDR1 MNHEY, CDR2 SVGAGI.

This chain uses TRBV4-3 with TRBJ2-3; D uncertain. Trimming cost V 1 base and J 4 bases, with 6 bases left between them. Germline CDR1 and CDR2: LGHNA and YSLEER. The CDR3 consists of 13 residues. The CDR3 loop is CASSQGGPDTQYF. The CDR3 bases are TGCGCCAGCAGCCAAGGTGGGCCAGATACGCAGTATTTT.

This chain links TRBV7-8 with TRBJ2-1, with 8 bases fitting TRBD1. V lost 1 base to trimming and J lost 4 bases; unmatched junction nucleotides: 3. This CDR3 is 15 amino acids long. Per germline, CDR1 SGHVS and CDR2 FQNEAQ. The CDR3 DNA sequence: TGTGCCAGCAGCTTAGGGGACAGGCGATACAATGAGCAGTTCTTC. This translates into CASSLGDRRYNEQFF.

The chain has TRBV3-1 (or the pseudogene TRBV3-2) and TRBJ1-2; no clear D gene. CDR1 LGHDT and CDR2 YNNKEL come from the germline V gene (reference sequence). The CDR3 has 11 residues. Trimming removed 4 bases from V and 13 bases from J, with 13 bases in between. DNA for the CDR3: TGTGCCAGCAGCCTTGGTTTGGAGCTCACCTTC. Its translation: CASSLGLELTF.

The CDR3 here is CASSIQGATDTQYF. The CDR3 nucleotides are TGTGCCAGTAGTATACAGGGGGCCACAGATACGCAGTATTTT. The chain uses TRBV19 and TRBJ2-3, with TRBD1 matching over 8 bases. V was pared by 2 bases and J by 2 bases, with 0 bases of the junction left unmatched. From germline, CDR1 is LNHDA and CDR2 SQIVND (reference sequence). The CDR3 totals 14 residues.

V is TRBV6-5 and J is TRBJ2-7; D is unresolved. Trimming pared 6 bases from V and 0 bases from J, leaving 12 bases between. Per the germline V gene, CDR1 is MNHEY and CDR2 is SVGAGI. The CDR3 covers 14 residues. CDR3 coding DNA: TGTGCCAGCAGGGGCACGCTCACCTCCTACGAGCAGTACTTC. It codes for CASRGTLTSYEQYF.

Of note for this clone: A junction end diverges from the germline sequence, so it may reflect a read error. V usage is TRBV3-1 (or the pseudogene TRBV3-2) and J usage is TRBJ2-7, with 9 bases aligning to TRBD2. The germline gives CDR1 LGHDT, CDR2 YNNKEL (reference sequence). The CDR3 is 16 amino acids. CDR3 in amino acids: CASSQGVWSVTSGLDF. CDR3 DNA: TGTGCCAGCAGCCAAGGGGTATGGAGTGTGACTAGCGGACTCGATTTC.

The rearrangement joins TRBV7-8 to TRBJ2-7; no reliable D call. V gave up 6 bases and J gave up 5 bases, with 17 bases separating them. CDR1 SGHVS and CDR2 FQNEAQ come from the germline V gene. The length of the CDR3 is 14 residues. CDR3 protein: CASSPPRVRNEQYF. The CDR3 DNA is TGTGCCAGCAGTCCTCCCCGGGTACGCAACGAGCAGTACTTC. The entire variable domain, with the rest obtained from reference TRBV7-8 and TRBJ2-7, is as follows: GAGVSQSPRYKVAKRGQDVALRCDPISGHVSLFWYQQALGQGPEFLTYFQNEAQLDKSGLPSDRFFAERPEGSVSTLKIQRTQQEDSAVYLCASSPPRVRNEQYFGPGTRLTVT.

This rearrangement joins TRBV5-6 to TRBJ2-2, with 13 nucleotides matching TRBD2. The junction had 8 bases not matched to a gene; V was cut back by 8 bases and J by 1 base. The germline CDR1 and CDR2 sequences are SGHDT and YYEEEE. This CDR3 region has 17 residues. The CDR3 DNA follows: TGTGCCAGTCAGGTTGGACTAGCGGGGGTGAACACCGGGGAGCTGTTTTTT. Protein product: CASQVGLAGVNTGELFF. The whole variable domain, filled in from reference TRBV5-6 and TRBJ2-2, reads DAGVTQSPTHLIKTRGQQVTLRCSPKSGHDTVSWYQQALGQGPQFIFQYYEEEERQRGNFPDRFSGHQFPNYSSELNVNALLLGDSALYLCASQVGLAGVNTGELFFGEGSRLTVL.

This rearrangement joins TRBV21-1 to TRBJ1-1. TRBV21-1 is recorded as a pseudogene. This CDR3 region has 12 residues. As DNA, the CDR3 is TGTGGGAGGGGAAAGGAGCTCGCTGAAGCTTTCTTT. Translation gives CGRGKELAEAFF.

V gene TRBV28 combines with J gene TRBJ1-2; D is unresolved. The germline CDR1 and CDR2 sequences are MDHEN and SYDVKM. This CDR3 spans 11 amino acids. V lost 6 bases, J lost 6 bases, and 8 bases lay in between. The CDR3 region is CASSPNNGYTF. CDR3 sequence (DNA): TGTGCCAGCAGCCCGAACAATGGCTACACCTTC.

The V gene is TRBV24-1, the J gene TRBJ2-2; 12 bases align to TRBD2. CDR1 and CDR2 from the germline V gene are KGHDR and SFDVKD. There are 13 residues in the CDR3. V shed 9 bases, J shed 5 bases, and the junction held 0 bases outside the gene matches. Here the CDR3 reads CATGLAGTGELFF. CDR3 DNA: TGTGCCACCGGACTAGCGGGAACCGGGGAGCTGTTTTTT.

The J gene is TRBJ2-1, the V gene TRBV3-1 (or the pseudogene TRBV3-2); TRBD2 aligns across 9 bases. There are 13 residues in the CDR3. Per germline, CDR1 LGHDT and CDR2 YNNKEL (reference sequence). With 3 bases clipped from V and 12 bases from J, the junction kept 6 bases outside the gene matches. The CDR3 nucleotides read TGTGCCAGCAGCCATGCGGGAGGGCCGGGGCAGTTCTTC. This translates into CASSHAGGPGQFF.

The chain couples TRBV29-1 to TRBJ2-7; the match to TRBD1 covers 7 bases. The CDR3 is made up of 13 amino acids. Germline V CDR1 and CDR2: SQVTM, ANQGSEA. Losses at the gene ends were 7 bases for V and 5 bases for J; bases not matched to a gene: 11. The CDR3 reads CSAKIQGMNEQYF. In DNA, the CDR3 is TGCAGCGCCAAAATACAGGGGATGAACGAGCAGTACTTC.

The chain uses TRBV27 and TRBJ2-1; 8 nucleotides agree with TRBD1. The CDR3 loop spans 14 amino acids. Germline assignment: CDR1 MNHEY and CDR2 SMNVEV (reference sequence). J was trimmed by 7 bases and V by 2 bases; bases with no gene match: 4. In DNA form, the CDR3 reads TGTGCCAGCAGTTTACAGGGGGCGCGAAATGAGCAGTTCTTC. This gives the protein CASSLQGARNEQFF.

The chain combines TRBV28 with TRBJ2-3; perhaps TRBD2 as D (5 bases). Between the trimmed V and J ends, which lost 7 bases and 2 bases, there was a span of 13 bases. This CDR3 has 14 amino acids. The germline gives CDR1 MDHEN, CDR2 SYDVKM. The CDR3 here is CASNWAGPTDTQYF. CDR3 bases: TGTGCCAGCAACTGGGCGGGCCCCACAGATACGCAGTATTTT.

The chain joins TRBV6-1 to TRBJ2-4, with 9 bases lining up with TRBD2. This CDR3 is built from 12 residues. CDR1 is MNHNS and CDR2 is SASEGT in the germline V gene. V shed 3 bases and J 14 bases; nucleotides not matched to a gene: 5. The CDR3 DNA reads as TGTGCCAGCAGTGAGGTGGGGACTAGCAAGTACTTC. It yields the protein CASSEVGTSKYF.

A few counts support this clone. CDR3 nucleotides: TGCGCCAGCAGCCCCAATAGGGGTGGTAGCACTGAAGCTTTCTTT. Protein product: CASSPNRGGSTEAFF. V is TRBV10-1 and J is TRBJ1-1; D may be TRBD1 (5 bases). Trimming stripped 6 bases from V and 4 bases from J, with 18 bases between. The CDR3 extends over 15 amino acids. In germline, CDR1 is WNHNN, CDR2 SYGVQD (reference sequence).